Below, 20 T cell receptor beta chains from the same sample are listed, as sequenced in a study of prognosis after radiotherapy for stage I lung cancer. The genomic DNA TCR beta CDR3 region underwent two rounds of multiplex PCR. Gene-specific TRBV and TRBJ primers were used in PCR round one. TCRdb called the multiplex PCR reads again in MiXCR, with one record for every CDR3 protein. In the table there are about 51,000 distinct CDR3 sequences, about a third of which are singletons. The input for sequencing was PBMCs, taken before or after stereotactic body radiation therapy (not recorded which). The receptors derive from a donor over 45 with non-small cell lung cancer.

This clonotype ranks as medium-sized (0.01 to 0.1%). V and J are TRBV5-1 and TRBJ2-7; a weak D match, TRBD2 (5 bases). Germline V CDR1 and CDR2: SGHRS, YFSETQ. There are 14 residues in the CDR3. V gave up 5 bases and J gave up 1 base, with 13 bases separating them. The CDR3 bases are TGCGCCAGCAGATCCGGAAGAGGGTCCTACGAGCAGTACTTC. Protein product: CASRSGRGSYEQYF.

Points on this clonotype: A read error is likely here: a far larger clone is one base away. The CDR3 nucleotides read TGTGCCAGCAATTACTACGAGCAGTACTTC. It yields the protein CASNYYEQYF. The chain couples TRBV6-4 to TRBJ2-7; unclear D gene. The CDR3 sequence is 10 residues long. Germline loops: CDR1 MRHNA, CDR2 SNTAGT. Trimming removed 7 bases at V and 3 bases at J, with 4 bases between.

With regard to this clonotype: This could be a read error, since a much larger clone is one nucleotide away. The V gene is TRBV7-6, the J gene TRBJ2-7; tentative D call: TRBD1 (8 bases). The CDR3 covers 13 residues. In germline, CDR1 is SGHVS, CDR2 FNYEAQ. Trimming shortened V by 5 bases and J by 10 bases, and 18 bases separated the two germline ends. Here the CDR3 reads CASSNQQGGDQYF. The CDR3, as DNA: TGTGCCAGCAGCAACCAACAGGGGGGGGATCAGTACTTC.

Of note for this clonotype: A much larger clone lies one base from this, so it may be a read error. This chain uses TRBV28 with TRBJ2-1; D call uncertain. This CDR3 region has 13 residues. Trimming stripped 5 bases from V and 6 bases from J, with 11 bases between. Germline V gene data show CDR1 as MDHEN and CDR2 as SYDVKM. CDR3 loop: CASSPSWRNEQFF. DNA of the CDR3: TGTGCCAGCAGTCCCTCCTGGCGCAATGAGCAGTTCTTC.

Comments on this clonotype: A much larger clone is a single base away; this may be a read error. This chain connects TRBV20-1 to TRBJ2-7; D unclear. The V end was cut by 6 bases, the J end by 3 bases, with 3 bases between. This CDR3 spans 9 amino acids. The germline V gene has CDR1 DFQATT and CDR2 SNEGSKA (reference sequence). The CDR3 sequence is CSAIYEQYF. In DNA, the CDR3 is TGCAGTGCAATCTACGAGCAGTACTTC.

This clonotype occurred many times. The chain carries TRBV3-1 and TRBJ2-3; D not certain. The CDR3 loop spans 16 amino acids. Germline CDR1 reads LGHDT; CDR2 reads YNNKEL (reference sequence). Deletions cut 2 bases from V and 4 bases from J, with 16 bases between. CDR3 residues: CASSQYRAYGADTQYF. In DNA form, the CDR3 reads TGTGCCAGCAGCCAATACAGAGCGTATGGGGCAGATACGCAGTATTTT.

This clonotype was found many times. The V and J genes are TRBV10-3 and TRBJ2-3; tentatively, D is TRBD1 (6 bases). This CDR3 has 14 residues. The germline V gene encodes CDR1 ENHRY and CDR2 SYGVKD. V lost 4 bases to trimming and J lost 3 bases, with 11 bases between them. The CDR3 bases are TGTGCCATCAGTGTTCTTACAGGGACAGATACGCAGTATTTT. Translation: CAISVLTGTDTQYF.

The chain couples TRBV5-8 to TRBJ2-1; 7 positions agree with TRBD1. Per the germline V gene, CDR1 is SGHTS and CDR2 is YDEGEE. The length of the CDR3 is 16 residues. With 4 bases clipped from V and 2 bases from J, the junction kept 9 bases outside the gene matches. The CDR3, as DNA: TGTGCCAGCAGCCGCGGACAGGCGGGCACCTACAATGAGCAGTTCTTC. Translation gives CASSRGQAGTYNEQFF.

As to this clonotype: This may be a read error: a much more frequent sequence differs by one nucleotide. This sequence joins TRBV6-1 and TRBJ1-4; no reliable D call. The V end lost 10 bases, the J end lost 4 bases, and 13 bases lay between the germline ends. CDR3 length: 13 amino acids. Germline CDR1 reads MNHNS; CDR2 reads SASEGT. This CDR3 is CATRTGINEKLFF. CDR3 DNA: TGTGCCACTCGGACGGGGATTAATGAAAAACTGTTTTTT.

This clonotype was counted at least ten times. The chain joins TRBV6-2 or TRBV6-3 to TRBJ2-2; no firm D call. This CDR3 has 16 residues. Germline-derived CDR1 and CDR2 are MNHEY and SVGEGT. Trimming took 5 bases from V and 4 from J, leaving 17 bases between them. CDR3 bases: TGTGCCAGCAGTCCGTCGCCAGACCCCACCACCGGGGAGCTGTTTTTT. Its protein product is CASSPSPDPTTGELFF.

This clonotype was recorded at least ten times. The V gene is TRBV2, the J gene TRBJ2-1; 9 bases align to TRBD2. Germline CDR1 and CDR2: SNHLY and FYNNEI. V dropped 7 bases and J dropped 4; count of bases not matched to a gene: 8. This CDR3 contains 15 residues. In DNA form, the CDR3 reads TGTGCCAGCACCACCGGGACTAGCCGATACAATGAGCAGTTCTTC. It is translated as CASTTGTSRYNEQFF.

At least ten counts were recorded for this clonotype. The chain's CDR3 is CASTQGGGSPLHF. Here the CDR3 DNA reads TGTGCCAGCACCCAAGGAGGAGGGTCACCCCTCCACTTT. J is TRBJ1-6 and V is TRBV6-1; no reliable D call. CDR1 and CDR2 from the germline V gene are MNHNS and SASEGT. The CDR3 spans 13 residues. V was shortened by 7 bases and J by 10 bases, with 14 bases between the two germline ends.

Note on this clonotype: Mismatch with germline at one junction end may stem from a read error. The chain carries TRBV7-7 and TRBJ1-1; D unclear. This CDR3 has 13 residues. CDR1 is SSHAT, CDR2 FNYEAQ, per germline (reference sequence). CDR3 in DNA: TGTGCTAGCAGCTTAGCGGCGAACACTCAATCTTTCTTT. Amino acid sequence: CASSLAANTQSFF. The full variable domain, its missing parts supplied by reference TRBV7-7 and TRBJ1-1, is GAGVSQSPRYKVTKRGQDVTLRCDPISSHATLYWYQQALGQGPEFLTYFNYEAQPDKSGLPSDRFSAERPEGSISTLTIQRTEQRDSAMYRCASSLAANTQSFFGQGTRLTVV.

In DNA form, the CDR3 reads TGTGCCAGCATGGAGGGCGCCGATAGTGAAGCTTTCTTT. This translates into CASMEGADSEAFF. This chain connects TRBV6-1 to TRBJ1-1, with D unclear. The CDR3 is 13 residues long. V was trimmed by 7 bases and J by 7 bases, leaving 16 bases between them. Germline V gives CDR1 MNHNS, CDR2 SASEGT.

This clonotype showed up many times. This chain connects TRBV27 to TRBJ2-5, with no clear D. The CDR3 length is 14 residues. The germline CDR1 and CDR2 sequences are MNHEY and SMNVEV (reference sequence). V lost 0 bases, J lost 4 bases, and 9 bases lay in between. DNA of the CDR3: TGTGCCAGCAGTTTATCGTACAGACGAGAGACCCAGTACTTC. Translated: CASSLSYRRETQYF.

This clonotype has a count of ten or more. V is TRBV5-1 and J is TRBJ2-7; either TRBD1 or TRBD2 may fit D (6 bases each). The V end was cut by 5 bases, the J end by 5 bases, with 26 bases between. The CDR3 contains 17 residues. Per germline, CDR1 SGHRS and CDR2 YFSETQ. The CDR3 region is CASSFSSGGSLPNEQYF. The CDR3 DNA follows: TGCGCCAGCAGTTTCAGTTCCGGGGGCAGCCTACCTAACGAGCAGTACTTC.

This clonotype was counted many times. J is TRBJ1-5 and V is TRBV6-1; perhaps TRBD1 as D (5 bases). The CDR3 is 16 residues long. Germline CDR1 MNHNS, CDR2 SASEGT. Deletions cut 6 bases from V and 9 bases from J, with 24 bases between. Written as DNA, the CDR3 is TGTGCCAGCAGCCTGGGCGGGGGGTTCCCCGGAAGGCCCCAGCATTTT. Encoded protein: CASSLGGGFPGRPQHF.

This clonotype was counted ten times or more. The rearrangement uses TRBV2 and TRBJ1-2; TRBD1 agrees at 10 bases. V lost 7 bases, J lost 14 bases, and 16 bases stayed unmatched. Looked up from germline, CDR1 is SNHLY and CDR2 is FYNNEI. The CDR3 spans 14 residues. The CDR3 spells CASKTGQGGISGTF. CDR3 nucleotides: TGTGCCAGCAAGACAGGACAGGGGGGTATTTCGGGGACCTTC.

This clonotype was counted at least ten times. The gene calls are TRBV9 and TRBJ1-5; D not resolved. Germline V gene sequence: CDR1 SGDLS, CDR2 YYNGEE. The CDR3 extends over 13 amino acids. V was pared by 0 bases and J by 4 bases, with 5 bases between. Written as DNA, the CDR3 is TGTGCCAGCAGCGTAGGTCAGAATCAGCCCCAGCATTTT. This gives the protein CASSVGQNQPQHF.

The chain is built from TRBV20-1 and TRBJ2-7; 10 nucleotides line up with TRBD2. CDR1 DFQATT and CDR2 SNEGSKA come from the germline V gene (reference sequence). The ends lost 3 bases at V and 0 bases at J; junction bases unmatched: 8. The length of the CDR3 is 16 residues. CDR3 loop: CSASGLAGAYSYEQYF. In DNA, the CDR3 is TGCAGTGCTAGTGGGCTAGCGGGAGCCTACTCCTACGAGCAGTACTTC.